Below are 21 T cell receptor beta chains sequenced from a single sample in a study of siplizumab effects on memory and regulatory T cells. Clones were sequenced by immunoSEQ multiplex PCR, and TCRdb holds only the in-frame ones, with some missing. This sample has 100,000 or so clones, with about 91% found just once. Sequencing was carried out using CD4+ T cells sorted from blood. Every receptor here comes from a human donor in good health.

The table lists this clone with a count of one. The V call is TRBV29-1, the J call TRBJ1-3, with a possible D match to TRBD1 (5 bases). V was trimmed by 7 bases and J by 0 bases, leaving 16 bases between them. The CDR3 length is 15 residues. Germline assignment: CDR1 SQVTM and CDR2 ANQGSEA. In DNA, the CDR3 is TGCAGCGCTACAACCGGGACTTTCTCTGGAAACACCATATATTTT. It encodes CSATTGTFSGNTIYF.

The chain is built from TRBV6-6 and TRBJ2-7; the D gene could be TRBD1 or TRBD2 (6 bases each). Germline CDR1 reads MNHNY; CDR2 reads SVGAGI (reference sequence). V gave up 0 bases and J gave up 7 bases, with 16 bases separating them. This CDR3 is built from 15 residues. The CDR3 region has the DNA TGTGCCAGCAGTTACTCGGGCCTCGGAGGGGGAGAGCAGTACTTC. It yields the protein CASSYSGLGGGEQYF.

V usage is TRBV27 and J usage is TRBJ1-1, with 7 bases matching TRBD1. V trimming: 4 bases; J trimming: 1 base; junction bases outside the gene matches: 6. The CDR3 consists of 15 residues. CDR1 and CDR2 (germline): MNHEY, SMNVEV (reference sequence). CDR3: CASSYNRGWNTEAFF. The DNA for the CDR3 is TGTGCCAGCAGTTACAACAGGGGTTGGAACACTGAAGCTTTCTTT.

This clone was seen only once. CDR3: CASSLERGRPSYGYTF. The CDR3 DNA follows: TGTGCCAGCAGCTTAGAGCGCGGGCGTCCTAGCTATGGCTACACCTTC. The chain carries TRBV7-2 and TRBJ1-2; D gene ambiguous. The germline gives CDR1 SGHTA, CDR2 FQGNSA. The V end was cut by 1 base, the J end by 4 bases, with 16 bases between. This CDR3 spans 16 amino acids.

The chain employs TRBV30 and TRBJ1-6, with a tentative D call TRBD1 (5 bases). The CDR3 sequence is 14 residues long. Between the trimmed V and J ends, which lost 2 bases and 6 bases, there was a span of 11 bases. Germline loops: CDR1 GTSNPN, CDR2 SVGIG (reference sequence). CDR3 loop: CAWSITGLNSPLHF. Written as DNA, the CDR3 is TGTGCCTGGAGTATCACGGGGCTTAATTCACCCCTCCACTTT.

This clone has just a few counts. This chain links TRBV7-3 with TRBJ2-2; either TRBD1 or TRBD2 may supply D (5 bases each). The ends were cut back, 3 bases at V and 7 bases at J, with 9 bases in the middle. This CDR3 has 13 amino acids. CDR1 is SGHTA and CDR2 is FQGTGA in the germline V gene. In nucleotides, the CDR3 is TGTGCCAGCAGCTTCCGGGGCCGCGGGGAGCTGTTTTTT. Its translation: CASSFRGRGELFF.

Here the CDR3 DNA reads TGTGCCAGCTCACCACGAGTAGAGACCCAGTACTTC. Translating gives CASSPRVETQYF. The chain is built from TRBV18 and TRBJ2-5; D not certain. This CDR3 has 12 residues. CDR1 and CDR2 (germline): KGHSH, LQKENI. Trimming cost V 1 base and J 4 bases, with 4 bases left between them. The variable domain in full, completed from reference TRBV18 and TRBJ2-5, reads NAGVMQNPRHLVRRRGQEARLRCSPMKGHSHVYWYRQLPEEGLKFMVYLQKENIIDESGMPKERFSAEFPKEGPSILRIQQVVRGDSAAYFCASSPRVETQYFGPGTRLLVL.

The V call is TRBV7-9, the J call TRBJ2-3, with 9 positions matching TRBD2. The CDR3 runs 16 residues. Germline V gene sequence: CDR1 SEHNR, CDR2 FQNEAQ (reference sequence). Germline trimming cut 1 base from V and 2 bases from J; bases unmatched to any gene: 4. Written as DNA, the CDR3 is TGTGCCAGCAGCTTAGTCGGCGGGGGGGTCACAGATACGCAGTATTTT. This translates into CASSLVGGGVTDTQYF.

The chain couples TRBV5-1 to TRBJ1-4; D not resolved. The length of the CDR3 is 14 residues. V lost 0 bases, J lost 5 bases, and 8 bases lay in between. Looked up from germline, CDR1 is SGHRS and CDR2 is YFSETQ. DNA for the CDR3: TGCGCCAGCAGCTTGGTGATGGGAAATGAAAAACTGTTTTTT. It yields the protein CASSLVMGNEKLFF.

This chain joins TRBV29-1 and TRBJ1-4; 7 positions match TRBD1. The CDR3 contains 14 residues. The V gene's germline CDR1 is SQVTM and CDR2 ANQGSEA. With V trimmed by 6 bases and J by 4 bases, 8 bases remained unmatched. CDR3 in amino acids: CSVQEGQYNEKLFF. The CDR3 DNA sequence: TGCAGCGTCCAGGAGGGACAGTATAATGAAAAACTGTTTTTT.

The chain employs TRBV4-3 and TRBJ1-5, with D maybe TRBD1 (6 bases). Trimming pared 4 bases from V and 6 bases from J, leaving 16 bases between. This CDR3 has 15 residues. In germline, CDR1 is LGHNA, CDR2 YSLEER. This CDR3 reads CASSPGPGGAQPQHF. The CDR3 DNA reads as TGCGCCAGCAGCCCCGGTCCGGGGGGGGCTCAGCCCCAGCATTTT.

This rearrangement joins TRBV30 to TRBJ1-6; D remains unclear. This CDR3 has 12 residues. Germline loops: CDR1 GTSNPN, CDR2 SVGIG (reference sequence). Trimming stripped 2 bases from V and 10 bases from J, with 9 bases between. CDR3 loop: CAWSRERSPLHF. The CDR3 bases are TGTGCCTGGAGTAGGGAGCGGTCACCCCTCCACTTT. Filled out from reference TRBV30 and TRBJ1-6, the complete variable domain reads SQTIHQWPATLVQPVGSPLSLECTVEGTSNPNLYWYRQAAGRGLQLLFYSVGIGQISSEVPQNLSASRPQDRQFILSSKKLLLSDSGFYLCAWSRERSPLHFGNGTRLTVT.

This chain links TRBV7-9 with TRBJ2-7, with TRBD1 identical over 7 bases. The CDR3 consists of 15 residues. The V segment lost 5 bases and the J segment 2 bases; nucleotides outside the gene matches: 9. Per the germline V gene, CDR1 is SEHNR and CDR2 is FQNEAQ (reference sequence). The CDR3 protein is CASSIVGQATYEQYF. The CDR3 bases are TGTGCCAGCAGCATCGTCGGACAGGCAACCTACGAGCAGTACTTC. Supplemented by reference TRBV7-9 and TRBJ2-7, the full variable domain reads DTGVSQNPRHKITKRGQNVTFRCDPISEHNRLYWYRQTLGQGPEFLTYFQNEAQLEKSRLLSDRFSAERPKGSFSTLEIQRTEQGDSAMYLCASSIVGQATYEQYFGPGTRLTVT.

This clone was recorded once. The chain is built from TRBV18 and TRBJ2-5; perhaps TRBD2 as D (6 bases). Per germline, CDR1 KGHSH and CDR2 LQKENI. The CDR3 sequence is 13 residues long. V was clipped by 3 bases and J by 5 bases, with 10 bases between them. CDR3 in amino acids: CASSPGGYETQYF. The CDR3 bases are TGTGCCAGCTCACCGGGGGGTTACGAGACCCAGTACTTC.

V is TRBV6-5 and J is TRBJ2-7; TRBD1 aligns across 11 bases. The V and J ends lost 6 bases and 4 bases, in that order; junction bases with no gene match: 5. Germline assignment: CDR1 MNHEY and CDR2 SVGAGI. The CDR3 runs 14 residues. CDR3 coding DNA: TGTGCCAGCAGGACCGGGACAGGGGGTTACGAGCAGTACTTC. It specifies CASRTGTGGYEQYF.

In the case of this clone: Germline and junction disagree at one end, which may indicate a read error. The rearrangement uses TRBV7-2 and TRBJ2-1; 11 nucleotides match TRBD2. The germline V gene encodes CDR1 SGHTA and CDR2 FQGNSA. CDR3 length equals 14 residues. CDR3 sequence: CASSLAGGTFEQFF. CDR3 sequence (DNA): TGTGCCAGCAGCCTAGCGGGGGGAACGTTTGAGCAGTTCTTC. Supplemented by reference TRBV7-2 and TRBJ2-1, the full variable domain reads GAGVSQSPSNKVTEKGKDVELRCDPISGHTALYWYRQSLGQGLEFLIYFQGNSAPDKSGLPSDRFSAERTGGSVSTLTIQRTQQEDSAVYLCASSLAGGTFEQFFGPGTRLTVL.

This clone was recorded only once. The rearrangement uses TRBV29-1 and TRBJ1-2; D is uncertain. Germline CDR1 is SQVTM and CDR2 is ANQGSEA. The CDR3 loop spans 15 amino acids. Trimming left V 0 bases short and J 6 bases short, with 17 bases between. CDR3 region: CSVEESTTGANGYTF. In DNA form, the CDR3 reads TGCAGCGTTGAAGAGAGCACAACGGGAGCCAATGGCTACACCTTC.

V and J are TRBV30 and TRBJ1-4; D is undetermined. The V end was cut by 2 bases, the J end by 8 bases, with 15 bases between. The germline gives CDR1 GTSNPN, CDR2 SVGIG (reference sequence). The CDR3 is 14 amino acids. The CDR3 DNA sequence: TGTGCCTGGAGTCCGACCCTCCTTAGCGAAAAACTGTTTTTT. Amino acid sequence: CAWSPTLLSEKLFF.

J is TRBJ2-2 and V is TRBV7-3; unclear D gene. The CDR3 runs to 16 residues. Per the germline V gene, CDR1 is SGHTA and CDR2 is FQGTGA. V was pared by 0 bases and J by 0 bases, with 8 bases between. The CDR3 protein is CASSLTTVSNTGELFF. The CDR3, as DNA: TGTGCCAGCAGCTTAACGACGGTTTCGAACACCGGGGAGCTGTTTTTT. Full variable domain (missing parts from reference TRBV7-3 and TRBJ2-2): GAGVSQTPSNKVTEKGKYVELRCDPISGHTALYWYRQSLGQGPEFLIYFQGTGAADDSGLPNDRFFAVRPEGSVSTLKIQRTERGDSAVYLCASSLTTVSNTGELFFGEGSRLTVL.

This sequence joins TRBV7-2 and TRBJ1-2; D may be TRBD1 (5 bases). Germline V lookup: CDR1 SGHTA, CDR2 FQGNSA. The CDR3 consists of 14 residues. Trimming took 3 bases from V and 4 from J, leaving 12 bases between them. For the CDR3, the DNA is TGTGCCAGCAGCTTCCCGGGACCCTTCTATGGCTACACCTTC. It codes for CASSFPGPFYGYTF.

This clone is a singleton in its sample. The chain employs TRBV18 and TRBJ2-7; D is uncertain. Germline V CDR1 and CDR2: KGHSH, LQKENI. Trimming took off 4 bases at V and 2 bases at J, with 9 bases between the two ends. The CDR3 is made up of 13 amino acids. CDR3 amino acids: CASSLDGPYEQYF. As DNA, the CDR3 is TGTGCCAGCTCACTTGACGGCCCCTACGAGCAGTACTTC.